The source of this TCR beta chain is a study of T cell responses to AZD1222 COVID-19 vaccine. Study findings and constraints: Spike was spanned by vaccine-associated CD4 TCRs, with dominance at 160-218 and 743-854. Regions left unmutated in variants are reportedly the target of nearly half of spike-specific TCRs. Repertoires were sampled only after the peak T cell response.

Produced via immunoSEQ multiplex PCR; TCRdb's table is partial and in-frame only. The top ten clones hold 5.6% of a sample with fewer than 90,000 clones, about 86% of them seen once. Trimming removed 0 bases at V and 4 bases at J, with 16 bases between. This CDR3 contains 17 residues. Germline loops: CDR1 LNHNV, CDR2 YYDKDF (reference sequence). This clone showed up just once. Its antigen is unknown. The chain is built from TRBV15 and TRBJ1-5; D not certain. The receptor's source is an adult who received the AZD1222 COVID-19 vaccine. The source was peripheral blood, collected 28 days after the second AZD1222 dose. CDR3 sequence: CATSRDLGGMGNQPQHF. In DNA, the CDR3 is TGTGCCACCAGCAGAGATCTTGGCGGAATGGGAAATCAGCCCCAGCATTTT.